The next 13 T cell receptor beta chains were all read from a single sample in a study of blood T cells in healthy people across ages. With a J-beta primer mix and a sample-barcoded 5' primer, a second PCR ran 7 to 11 cycles. TCRdb independently ran MiXCR on the 5' RACE reads; one entry per CDR3 protein. The data hold around 1.5 million distinct CDR3 sequences, with roughly 32% observed a single time. The sample consisted of blood. These receptor sequences come from a woman in her 30s in good health.

This chain uses TRBV7-9 with TRBJ1-4; D might be TRBD1 (6 bases). Per the germline V gene, CDR1 is SEHNR and CDR2 is FQNEAQ (reference sequence). There are 16 residues in the CDR3. Trimming shortened V by 5 bases and J by 0 bases, and 13 bases separated the two germline ends. This chain's CDR3 is CASSRRQVSTNEKLFF. CDR3 DNA sequence: TGTGCCAGCAGCCGACGACAGGTATCAACTAATGAAAAACTGTTTTTT.

This clonotype was seen only a few times. The gene calls are TRBV6-1 and TRBJ2-3; the match to TRBD2 covers 8 bases. This CDR3 is 18 amino acids long. Germline V gene data show CDR1 as MNHNS and CDR2 as SASEGT. V lost 6 bases and J lost 2; bases outside the gene matches: 16. This CDR3 is CASRPVGSGGEDTDTQYF. The CDR3 DNA is TGTGCCAGCAGACCCGTTGGGAGCGGGGGAGAAGACACAGATACGCAGTATTTT.

As regards this clonotype: The junction does not match germline at one end; this may be a read error. The chain has TRBV29-1 and TRBJ2-1, with 9 nucleotides matching TRBD1. The CDR3 covers 13 residues. CDR1 SQVTM and CDR2 ANQGSEA come from the germline V gene. This CDR3 is CSVQTGGYNGQFF. CDR3 DNA: TGCAGCGTACAGACAGGGGGTTACAATGGGCAGTTCTTC.

This chain connects TRBV10-3 to TRBJ2-1; D could derive from TRBD1 or TRBD2 (5 bases each). The CDR3 covers 17 residues. V dropped 0 bases and J dropped 0 bases, with 12 bases sitting between them. The germline gives CDR1 ENHRY, CDR2 SYGVKD. DNA for the CDR3: TGTGCCATCAGTGAGTCCGGGGCTGTCTCCTCCTACAATGAGCAGTTCTTC. Amino acids: CAISESGAVSSYNEQFF.

This rearrangement joins TRBV2 to TRBJ1-2, with D possibly matching TRBD1 (6 bases). Germline V CDR1 and CDR2: SNHLY, FYNNEI. This CDR3 spans 15 amino acids. Deletions cut 3 bases from V and 3 bases from J, with 14 bases between. CDR3 sequence reads: CASSEEGVGDYGYTF. The CDR3 region has the DNA TGTGCCAGCAGTGAGGAGGGGGTTGGGGACTATGGCTACACCTTC.

This clonotype appeared a few times. The chain uses TRBV4-1 and TRBJ1-2; D not certain. The V gene's germline CDR1 is MGHRA and CDR2 YSYEKL. CDR3 size: 18 residues. Trimming removed 0 bases from V and 2 bases from J, with 19 bases in between. In nucleotides, the CDR3 is TGCGCCAGCAGCCAAGATATGGTCCCCGTGACCCGCAACTATGGCTACACCTTC. This encodes CASSQDMVPVTRNYGYTF.

This chain uses TRBV20-1 with TRBJ2-1; 9 bases are shared with TRBD2. CDR3 size: 16 residues. CDR1 and CDR2 from the germline V gene are DFQATT and SNEGSKA (reference sequence). The CDR3 sequence: CRRGGGLSTSYNEQFF. The CDR3 region has the DNA TGCAGACGCGGGGGGGGCTTGAGCACCTCCTACAATGAGCAGTTCTTC.

This clonotype was counted ten times or more. The rearrangement uses TRBV28 and TRBJ2-3, with a weak D call TRBD1 (5 bases). The germline CDR1 and CDR2 sequences are MDHEN and SYDVKM. This CDR3 spans 15 amino acids. V was pared by 3 bases and J by 1 base, with 11 bases between. The CDR3: CASSFQGDRTDTQYF. DNA for the CDR3: TGTGCCAGCAGTTTTCAGGGTGACCGCACAGATACGCAGTATTTT.

The chain couples TRBV7-9 to TRBJ1-1; unclear D gene. The germline V gene encodes CDR1 SEHNR and CDR2 FQNEAQ (reference sequence). CDR3 size: 15 residues. The V and J ends lost 1 base and 3 bases respectively, with 12 bases between them. CDR3 residues: CASSLDGPRYTEAFF. CDR3 DNA: TGTGCCAGCAGCTTAGACGGGCCGCGGTACACTGAAGCTTTCTTT.

This clonotype was seen many times. V usage is TRBV10-3 and J usage is TRBJ2-7; 12 positions agree with TRBD1. The CDR3 has 15 amino acids. The V gene end was trimmed by 5 bases and the J gene end by 4 bases; junction bases not matched to a gene: 6. Germline V lookup: CDR1 ENHRY, CDR2 SYGVKD. In DNA, the CDR3 is TGTGCCATCAGTTCCGGGACAGGGGGCGCGTACGAGCAGTACTTC. Translated: CAISSGTGGAYEQYF.

The genes are TRBV10-3 and TRBJ1-1; D unclear. Germline V CDR1 and CDR2: ENHRY, SYGVKD. Trimming took off 6 bases at V and 1 base at J, with 9 bases between the two ends. The CDR3 runs 13 residues. The CDR3 coding sequence is TGTGCCATCAGCGGGCCCACGAACACTGAAGCTTTCTTT. It encodes CAISGPTNTEAFF.

J is TRBJ1-6 and V is TRBV30; TRBD1 is a possible D gene (5 bases). CDR1 is GTSNPN, CDR2 SVGIG, per germline (reference sequence). V dropped 3 bases and J dropped 2 bases, with 11 bases sitting between them. This CDR3 is built from 15 residues. Here the CDR3 reads CAWREGVPYNSPLHF. CDR3 bases: TGTGCCTGGAGGGAAGGGGTCCCCTATAATTCACCCCTCCACTTT.

The chain has TRBV7-9 and TRBJ2-4, with D hard to call. The end of the DNA fits TRBJ2-7 better, so the J call may be wrong. The CDR3 runs 16 residues. Germline V CDR1 and CDR2: SEHNR, FQNEAQ (reference sequence). CDR3 in amino acids: CASSLGASGPLYEQYF. The CDR3 bases are TGTGCCAGCAGCTTAGGGGCGTCTGGTCCCCTCTACGAGCAGTACTTC.